This T cell receptor beta chain is drawn from a study of spatial heterogeneity in lung cancer. Study observations and caveats: The study found ubiquitous expanded tumor TCRs in blood more at resection than follow-up.

Regarding time point: sample taken at primary tumor resection. Untreated early-stage non-small cell lung cancer patients, over 55 in total, were the donors. Sequencing was performed on whole RNA extracted from tumor and nontumor lung tissue, or from frozen PBMC, and the material was left unsorted. Carried by each TCR cDNA molecule was a unique molecular identifier. TCRdb fed the 5' RACE reads into MiXCR, producing one record per CDR3 protein. Here the sample spans roughly 79,000 distinct CDR3 sequences, 7% to 9% being singletons. From germline, CDR1 is SGHAT and CDR2 FQNNGV. V lost 4 bases and J 4 bases, leaving 19 bases between the germline ends. The CDR3 loop spans 16 amino acids. This clonotype was recorded only once. Its antigen is still unknown.

This clonotype was sampled from a male donor with early-stage non-small cell lung cancer. The starting material was PBMCs, obtained at surgery. The chain combines TRBV11-2 with TRBJ1-1; the D gene is possibly TRBD1 (5 bases). The CDR3 loop reads CASSSLGGVGITEAFF. Written as DNA, the CDR3 is TGTGCCAGCAGCTCCCTTGGAGGGGTCGGGATCACTGAAGCTTTCTTT.